The 22 T cell receptor beta chains presented below share a single source sample, sequenced in a study of shared clonotypes between healthy human individuals. Assay used: immunoSEQ multiplex PCR; TCRdb lists only in-frame clones, some missing. This table has hundreds of thousands of clones, 76% appearing once. Sequenced sample: PBMCs. The receptors were gathered from a woman in her forties in good health. Some clones in this sample may be carry-over from other donors' samples.

This chain connects TRBV7-2 to TRBJ2-5, with TRBD2 matching over 11 bases. The ends lost 5 bases at V and 4 bases at J; junction bases unmatched: 6. This CDR3 region has 15 residues. From germline, CDR1 is SGHTA and CDR2 FQGNSA. The CDR3 bases are TGTGCCAGCAGCCCGATTGGACTAGCGGGAGAGACCCAGTACTTC. This sequence encodes CASSPIGLAGETQYF.

The chain carries TRBV7-9 and TRBJ2-2; D unresolved. The CDR3 extends over 13 amino acids. The V gene lost 2 bases and the J gene lost 2 bases, with 3 bases spanning the gap. Germline V gene lookup returns CDR1 SEHNR and CDR2 FQNEAQ (reference sequence). The CDR3 DNA reads as TGTGCCAGCAGCTTACATAACACCGGGGAGCTGTTTTTT. Protein product: CASSLHNTGELFF.

The V and J genes are TRBV19 and TRBJ2-7; 8 bases fit TRBD1. CDR3 length equals 14 residues. CDR1 and CDR2 from the germline V gene are LNHDA and SQIVND (reference sequence). V gave up 3 bases and J gave up 6 bases; unmatched junction bases: 7. CDR3 sequence (DNA): TGTGCCAGTAGTATTACAGGGACAGGCGGCGAGCAGTACTTC. Its translation: CASSITGTGGEQYF. Variable domain in full (rest from reference TRBV19 and TRBJ2-7): DGGITQSPKYLFRKEGQNVTLSCEQNLNHDAMYWYRQDPGQGLRLIYYSQIVNDFQKGDIAEGYSVSREKKESFPLTVTSAQKNPTAFYLCASSITGTGGEQYFGPGTRLTVT.

This clone was counted between two and nine times. The chain uses TRBV29-1 and TRBJ1-1; 11 nucleotides line up with TRBD1. CDR1 and CDR2 (germline): SQVTM, ANQGSEA. The V gene end was trimmed by 3 bases and the J gene end by 5 bases; junction bases not matched to a gene: 11. The CDR3 totals 16 residues. CDR3 loop: CSVDEREDRGLTEAFF. The CDR3 nucleotides read TGCAGCGTTGATGAGAGGGAGGACAGGGGGCTTACTGAAGCTTTCTTT.

This clone was picked up a small number of times. The CDR3 sequence: CASSHWVGGEWYTGELFF. As DNA, the CDR3 is TGCGCCAGCAGTCACTGGGTAGGGGGAGAGTGGTACACCGGGGAGCTGTTTTTT. The chain carries TRBV23-1 and TRBJ2-2, with a possible D match to TRBD1 (6 bases). TRBV23-1 is treated as an ORF (open reading frame) with a function not yet certain. The V and J ends lost 3 bases and 3 bases respectively, with 20 bases between them. This CDR3 region has 18 residues.

V usage is TRBV18 and J usage is TRBJ2-1; 7 nucleotides align to TRBD1. The CDR3 has 12 amino acids. Trimming cost V 2 bases and J 9 bases; bases outside gene matches: 1. The germline V gene has CDR1 KGHSH and CDR2 LQKENI. The CDR3 nucleotides read TGTGCCAGCTCACCAGGGGACAGTGAGCAGTTCTTC. It yields the protein CASSPGDSEQFF.

In the case of this clone: It may be a read error: a sequence one base away is much more abundant. The V and J genes are TRBV5-6 and TRBJ2-5, with D perhaps matching TRBD2 (6 bases). With the DNA end fitting TRBJ2-7 better, the J assignment may be wrong. Germline CDR1 is SGHDT and CDR2 is YYEEEE. The CDR3 length is 13 residues. The CDR3 loop reads CASSLRGTYEQYF. In DNA, the CDR3 is TGTGCCAGCAGCTTGCGGGGGACCTACGAGCAGTACTTC.

Details on this clone: At one of its ends the junction is not consistent with the germline gene, which may arise from a read error. The rearrangement links TRBV7-2 to TRBJ2-2, with 11 bases that match TRBD1. This CDR3 is 16 amino acids long. Germline V gene sequence: CDR1 SGHTA, CDR2 FQGNSA. The CDR3 region is CASILWGTGGTGELFF. The CDR3 DNA reads TGTGCCAGCATCTTATGGGGGACAGGGGGAACCGGGGAGCTGTTTTTT.

V usage is TRBV4-3 and J usage is TRBJ2-7; D is ambiguous. The CDR3 contains 14 residues. Trimming left V 0 bases short and J 1 base short, with 7 bases between. Germline lookup yields CDR1 LGHNA and CDR2 YSLEER. In nucleotides, the CDR3 is TGCGCCAGCAGCCAAGATCTCCAGTCCTACGAGCAGTACTTC. Amino acid sequence: CASSQDLQSYEQYF.

The rearrangement joins TRBV5-5 to TRBJ1-1; D gene uncertain. The V end lost 1 base, the J end lost 0 bases, and 7 bases lay between the germline ends. The germline V gene encodes CDR1 SGHKS and CDR2 YYEKEE (reference sequence). The CDR3 totals 14 residues. The CDR3 DNA follows: TGTGCCAGCAGCTTGAAGGGTATGAACACTGAAGCTTTCTTT. This encodes CASSLKGMNTEAFF.

The sample holds one count of this clone. The identical CDR3 is also encoded by other nucleotide sequences in the sample. The chain is built from TRBV30 and TRBJ1-1; D might be TRBD1 (6 bases). The V end lost 0 bases, the J end lost 4 bases, and 9 bases lay between the germline ends. The CDR3 loop spans 13 amino acids. CDR1 is GTSNPN, CDR2 SVGIG, per germline (reference sequence). CDR3 residues: CAWSVLGGTEAFF. The CDR3 coding sequence is TGTGCCTGGAGTGTACTAGGGGGCACTGAAGCTTTCTTT.

About this clone: With a much larger clone just one base away, this may be a read error. Other DNA sequences of this sample code for an identical CDR3. This chain links TRBV30 with TRBJ1-3; D gene ambiguous. The CDR3 loop spans 16 amino acids. Germline-derived CDR1 and CDR2 are GTSNPN and SVGIG (reference sequence). The CDR3 loop is CAWSVAGSGSGNTIYF. As DNA, the CDR3 is TGTGCCTGGAGTGTCGCGGGGTCGGGCTCTGGGAACACCATATATTTT. Filled out from reference TRBV30 and TRBJ1-3, the complete variable domain reads SQTIHQWPATLVQPVGSPLSLECTVEGTSNPNLYWYRQAAGRGLQLLFYSVGIGQISSEVPQNLSASRPQDRQFILSSKKLLLSDSGFYLCAWSVAGSGSGNTIYFGEGSWLTVV.

With respect to this clone: This may come from a read error, since a much larger clone is one base off. This CDR3 is also generated by other DNA sequences in the sample. The chain carries TRBV29-1 and TRBJ2-4; D may match TRBD1 or TRBD2 (5 bases each). This CDR3 comprises 14 residues. Trimming took off 6 bases at V and 4 bases at J, with 16 bases between the two ends. Germline V lookup: CDR1 SQVTM, CDR2 ANQGSEA. CDR3 in amino acids: CSVLLVGAKNIQYF. Written as DNA, the CDR3 is TGCAGCGTACTATTAGTCGGGGCAAAAAACATTCAGTACTTC.

The genes are TRBV7-3 and TRBJ2-1; D tentatively reads TRBD1 or TRBD2 (5 bases each). CDR3 length equals 17 residues. The ends were cut back, 5 bases at V and 6 bases at J, with 23 bases in the middle. CDR1 SGHTA and CDR2 FQGTGA come from the germline V gene. The CDR3 DNA reads as TGTGCCAGCAGCCACCAGCCGGGGCGGAGCCTAGGCAATGAGCAGTTCTTC. Translated, it gives CASSHQPGRSLGNEQFF.

This clone was seen a few times. V usage is TRBV10-3 and J usage is TRBJ1-4, with D unresolved. Between the trimmed V and J ends, which lost 9 bases and 10 bases, there was a span of 9 bases. This CDR3 is 10 amino acids long. The V gene's germline CDR1 is ENHRY and CDR2 SYGVKD. CDR3 sequence reads: CAMVNTKLFF. CDR3 DNA: TGTGCCATGGTGAACACAAAACTGTTTTTT.

This rearrangement joins TRBV28 to TRBJ1-2, with D perhaps matching TRBD1 (5 bases). Trimming shortened V by 5 bases and J by 8 bases, and 24 bases separated the two germline ends. The CDR3 extends over 16 amino acids. CDR1 and CDR2 (germline): MDHEN, SYDVKM. CDR3 sequence reads: CASSIYLGRQTKGYTF. Here the CDR3 DNA reads TGTGCCAGCAGTATATACTTGGGGCGACAGACGAAAGGCTACACCTTC.

This sequence joins TRBV4-1 and TRBJ2-1; 12 bases are shared with TRBD2. Germline CDR1 reads MGHRA; CDR2 reads YSYEKL. V lost 4 bases to trimming and J lost 6 bases; unmatched junction nucleotides: 7. The CDR3 has 16 amino acids. This CDR3 is CASSRLAGGQGNEQFF. CDR3 in DNA: TGCGCCAGCAGCCGGCTAGCGGGAGGGCAAGGCAATGAGCAGTTCTTC.

The V gene is TRBV6-5, the J gene TRBJ2-3; 7 bases fit TRBD2. The CDR3 runs to 16 residues. The V gene end was trimmed by 2 bases and the J gene end by 2 bases; junction bases not matched to a gene: 7. Germline CDR1 MNHEY, CDR2 SVGAGI. As DNA, the CDR3 is TGTGCCAGCAGTTACACCCGACTAGCAGCCACAGATACGCAGTATTTT. As protein: CASSYTRLAATDTQYF.

This clone is a singleton in its sample. The chain links TRBV6-1 to TRBJ2-7; a possible D gene is TRBD1 (6 bases). The V end was cut by 6 bases, the J end by 6 bases, with 12 bases between. Germline CDR1 and CDR2: MNHNS and SASEGT. The CDR3 covers 12 residues. The DNA of the CDR3 is TGTGCCAGCAGGCCCACAGGGCGCGAGCAGTACTTC. Protein: CASRPTGREQYF.

This chain links TRBV28 with TRBJ1-2, with TRBD1 matching over 12 bases. Germline lookup yields CDR1 MDHEN and CDR2 SYDVKM. J gave up 5 bases and V 4 bases, and 8 bases lay outside the gene matches. The CDR3 is 16 residues long. CDR3 DNA sequence: TGTGCCAGCAGTTACCGGGACAGGGGGCGCTGGTATGGCTACACCTTC. Protein sequence: CASSYRDRGRWYGYTF.

The chain couples TRBV11-2 to TRBJ2-7; D gene uncertain. With 1 base removed from V and 3 bases from J, the gap between germline ends came to 13 bases. From germline, CDR1 is SGHAT and CDR2 FQNNGV. This CDR3 has 15 amino acids. The CDR3 DNA reads as TGTGCCAGCAGCTTAGCGTCGGTTAGAAACTACGAGCAGTACTTC. Translating it yields CASSLASVRNYEQYF. Variable domain in full (rest from reference TRBV11-2 and TRBJ2-7): EAGVAQSPRYKIIEKRQSVAFWCNPISGHATLYWYQQILGQGPKLLIQFQNNGVVDDSQLPKDRFSAERLKGVDSTLKIQPAKLEDSAVYLCASSLASVRNYEQYFGPGTRLTVT.

In the case of this clone: With a much larger clone just one base away, this may be a read error. The chain uses TRBV7-1 and TRBJ1-1, with unresolved D. TRBV7-1 is annotated as an ORF whose role is uncertain. The CDR3 totals 13 residues. V shed 4 bases and J shed 0 bases, with 6 bases lying between them. CDR3 in amino acids: CASSLVVNTEAFF. The CDR3, as DNA: TGTGCCAGCAGCTTAGTAGTGAACACTGAAGCTTTCTTT.